Listed here are 5 T cell receptor beta chains from one sample, sequenced in a study of blood T cell repertoires in COVID-19. Assay used: immunoSEQ multiplex PCR; TCRdb lists only in-frame clones, some missing. The profile shows under 100,000 clones, approximately 80% of them singletons. Sequencing input: peripheral blood. The receptors stem from a woman aged 70-85 years with active or convalescent COVID-19.

The chain is built from TRBV7-2 and TRBJ2-7; the match to TRBD1 covers 7 bases. Germline assignment: CDR1 SGHTA and CDR2 FQGNSA. V lost 4 bases to trimming and J lost 6 bases; unmatched junction nucleotides: 9. The CDR3 is 14 amino acids. The CDR3 sequence is CASSYEGAGSEQYF. The CDR3 nucleotides are TGTGCCAGCAGCTATGAGGGGGCTGGCAGCGAGCAGTACTTC.

The rearrangement uses TRBV12-3 or TRBV12-4 and TRBJ1-1, with TRBD1 matching over 9 bases. Trimming took 5 bases from V and 5 from J; bases not matched to a gene: 3. The CDR3 length is 13 residues. DNA of the CDR3: TGTGCCAGCAGTAGACAGGGGGGGACTGAAGCTTTCTTT. Protein product: CASSRQGGTEAFF.

This clone is a singleton in its sample. This rearrangement joins TRBV2 to TRBJ2-1, with TRBD1 matching over 7 bases. This CDR3 comprises 15 residues. Germline V gene sequence: CDR1 SNHLY, CDR2 FYNNEI. With 6 bases clipped from V and 6 bases from J, the junction kept 11 bases outside the gene matches. Here the CDR3 reads CASRPAGGSGNEQFF. The CDR3 DNA reads TGTGCCAGCAGGCCGGCAGGGGGATCCGGCAATGAGCAGTTCTTC.

The rearrangement joins TRBV18 to TRBJ1-3; TRBD1 is a possible D gene (6 bases). CDR3 length: 15 amino acids. From germline, CDR1 is KGHSH and CDR2 LQKENI. Trimming cost V 4 bases and J 0 bases, with 10 bases left between them. DNA for the CDR3: TGTGCCAGCTCACTTACAGGGTCCTCTGGAAACACCATATATTTT. This gives the protein CASSLTGSSGNTIYF. The whole variable domain, remainder taken from reference TRBV18 and TRBJ1-3, is NAGVMQNPRHLVRRRGQEARLRCSPMKGHSHVYWYRQLPEEGLKFMVYLQKENIIDESGMPKERFSAEFPKEGPSILRIQQVVRGDSAAYFCASSLTGSSGNTIYFGEGSWLTVV.

The chain is built from TRBV2 and TRBJ2-5; a weak D match, TRBD2 (5 bases). The CDR3 contains 13 residues. With 5 bases removed from V and 5 bases from J, the gap between germline ends came to 12 bases. CDR1 and CDR2 from the germline V gene are SNHLY and FYNNEI. The CDR3 nucleotides read TGTGCCAGCAGTAACGGGATTCGGGAGACCCAGTACTTC. It codes for CASSNGIRETQYF.